The clone carrying this T cell receptor beta chain appeared many times. This sample stems from a study of T-cell reconstitution after alpha-beta-depleted transplantation in children. TCRbeta library preparation incorporated unique molecular identifiers. TCRdb ran MiXCR on the PCR reads and lists one entry per CDR3 protein. Of more than 150,000 distinct CDR3 sequences detected, roughly 15% appear once; the ten largest clones hold about 13%. Germline CDR1 SGHTA, CDR2 FQGNSA. Trimming cost V 5 bases and J 8 bases; bases outside gene matches: 20. The length of the CDR3 is 17 residues. J is TRBJ1-2 and V is TRBV7-2; TRBD1 matches at 7 bases. The starting material was PBMCs from the stem cell graft donor, obtained from the stem cell graft. The clonotype comes from a human donor who donated a stem cell graft to a child with acute lymphoblastic leukemia. The CDR3 DNA follows: TGTGCCAGCAGCATAAACCGGGACAGCCCTTCTCGCAGGGGCTACACCTTC. Its protein is CASSINRDSPSRRGYTF. The whole variable domain, filled in from reference TRBV7-2 and TRBJ1-2, reads GAGVSQSPSNKVTEKGKDVELRCDPISGHTALYWYRQSLGQGLEFLIYFQGNSAPDKSGLPSDRFSAERTGGSVSTLTIQRTQQEDSAVYLCASSINRDSPSRRGYTFGSGTRLTVV.